The source of this T cell receptor beta chain is a study of blood T cells in healthy people across ages. Study conclusions and caveats: Comparison with aged donors showed that long-lived donors had more naive CD4+ cells and higher diversity.

The CDR3 runs 16 residues. After removal of 1 base from V and 5 bases from J, the junction contained 8 bases not matched to a gene. A sample-barcoded 5' primer and a J-beta primer mix were used in a second PCR of roughly 6 to 12 cycles. TCRdb re-called the 5' RACE reads with MiXCR, one entry per CDR3 protein. The sample gives 1.5 million to 2 million distinct CDR3 sequences, about 31% of which show up once; 11% is in the top ten. Regarding this clonotype: Antigen: not known. The conserved closing phenylalanine or tryptophan is absent in this CDR3, likely reflecting a read error.

The V gene is TRBV12-3 or TRBV12-4, the J gene TRBJ2-3, with 8 nucleotides matching TRBD2. Material: blood. This sequence originates from a woman under 40 in good health. CDR3 region: CASSLGAGGRGDTQYS. CDR3 bases: TGTGCCAGCAGTTTAGGGGCGGGGGGAAGAGGAGATACGCAGTATTCT.